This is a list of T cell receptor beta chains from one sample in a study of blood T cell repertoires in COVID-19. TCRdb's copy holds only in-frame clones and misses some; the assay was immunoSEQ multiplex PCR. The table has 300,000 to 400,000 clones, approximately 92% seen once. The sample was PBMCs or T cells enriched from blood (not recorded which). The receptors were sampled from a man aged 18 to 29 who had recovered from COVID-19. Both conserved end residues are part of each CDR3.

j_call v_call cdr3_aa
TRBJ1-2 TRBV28 CASSLSGTGGFGGYTF
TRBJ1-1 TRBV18 CASSPQQGDNTEAFF
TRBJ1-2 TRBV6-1 CASSELVSRGYGYTF
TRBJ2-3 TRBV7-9 CASSQGLAGSADTQYF
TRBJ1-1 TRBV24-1 CATSDGDSKTEAFF
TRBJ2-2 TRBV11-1 CASSSGGRGTGELFF
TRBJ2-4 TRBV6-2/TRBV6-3 CASSYLGQKNIQYF
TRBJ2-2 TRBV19 CASEAGVYTGELFF
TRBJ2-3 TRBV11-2 CASSLGLAVPSSTDTQYF
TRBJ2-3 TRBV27 CASMGLAVTDTQYF
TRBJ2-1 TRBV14 CASSWTSGSKYNEQFF
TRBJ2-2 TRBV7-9 CASSLSGIAGELFF
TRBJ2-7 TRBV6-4 CASSAEGGSYEQYF
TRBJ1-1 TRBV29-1 CSVVYRLNTEAFF
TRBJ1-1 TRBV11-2 CASSRELNTEAFF
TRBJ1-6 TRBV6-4 CASSDSGTTNSPLHF
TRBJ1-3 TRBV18 CASSPQEQGSGNTIYF
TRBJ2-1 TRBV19 CASTGSGRAQGDEQFF
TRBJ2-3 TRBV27 CASNPRSAGKNTDTQYF
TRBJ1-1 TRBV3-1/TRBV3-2 CASSQGEMNTEAFF
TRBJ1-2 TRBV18 CASSLAREDYGYTF
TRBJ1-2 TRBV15 CATSRRDRGTYGYTF
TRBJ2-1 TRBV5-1 CASSFPGDRQFF
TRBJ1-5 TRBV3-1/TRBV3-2 CASSQDTFGQPQHF
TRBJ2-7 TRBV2 CASSTGFTSEQYF
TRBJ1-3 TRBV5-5 CASSLSLGNTIYF
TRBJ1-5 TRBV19 CASSQEFRSNQPQHF
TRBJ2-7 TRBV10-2 CASSEYGTGTYEQYF
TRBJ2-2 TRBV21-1 CASSKDGRGTGELFF
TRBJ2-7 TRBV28 CASSSPSLAPYEQYF
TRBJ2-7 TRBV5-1 CASSPVVSDEQYF